Shown below are 28 T cell receptor beta chains from a single sample sequenced in a study of blood T cell repertoires in COVID-19 (dated by TCRdb to 2020 to 2022). Receptors were amplified or captured by the immunoSEQ multiplex PCR assay. TCRdb retrieved this table from immuneACCESS and kept in-frame rearrangements only. Not all clones are present; in checked studies, unresolved V genes account for under half, and no reason is known for the remainder. The sample table shows about 98,000 clones, and 75% to 85% are seen once. Roughly 4% of the sample belongs to the ten largest clones. Sequenced sample: peripheral blood. The receptors were sampled from a man aged 55 to 69 with acute or convalescent COVID-19.

The genes are TRBV19 and TRBJ1-1, with 9 nucleotides matching TRBD1. Trimming removed 7 bases from V and 3 bases from J; junction bases left unmatched: 6. The CDR3 loop spans 14 amino acids. Germline loops: CDR1 LNHDA, CDR2 SQIVND (reference sequence). The CDR3 bases are TGTGCCAGTAAGCACAGGGGGCGAGACACTGAAGCTTTCTTT. This translates into CASKHRGRDTEAFF.

V and J are TRBV5-1 and TRBJ1-5, with 7 bases matching TRBD1. V shed 4 bases, J shed 2 bases, and the junction held 3 bases outside the gene matches. The CDR3 totals 14 residues. Per germline, CDR1 SGHRS and CDR2 YFSETQ. Here the CDR3 reads CASSTGTGNQPQHF. For the CDR3, the DNA is TGCGCCAGCAGCACCGGGACAGGCAATCAGCCCCAGCATTTT.

This clone was counted a single time. The chain employs TRBV30 and TRBJ2-3, with a weak D call TRBD1 (5 bases). Looked up from germline, CDR1 is GTSNPN and CDR2 is SVGIG (reference sequence). The CDR3 consists of 17 residues. Trimming stripped 0 bases from V and 3 bases from J, with 19 bases between. The CDR3 sequence is CAWSVGPQGRATDTQYF. CDR3 nucleotides: TGTGCCTGGAGTGTAGGTCCCCAGGGTAGGGCGACAGATACGCAGTATTTT.

V is TRBV3-1 (or the pseudogene TRBV3-2) and J is TRBJ2-1; 8 positions agree with TRBD2. CDR3 length: 15 amino acids. Germline CDR1 is LGHDT and CDR2 is YNNKEL (reference sequence). The J segment lost 9 bases and the V segment lost 0 bases, leaving 7 bases of the junction unmatched. The chain's CDR3 is CASSQDPGGAGEQFF. In DNA, the CDR3 is TGTGCCAGCAGCCAAGATCCGGGGGGGGCGGGTGAGCAGTTCTTC.

For this clone: The sample has other DNA sequences that encode this CDR3 too. The genes are TRBV5-1 and TRBJ1-1; possibly TRBD1 for D (6 bases). Between the trimmed V and J ends, which lost 3 bases and 1 base, there was a span of 10 bases. Germline V gives CDR1 SGHRS, CDR2 YFSETQ. This CDR3 is 14 amino acids long. The CDR3 DNA sequence: TGCGCCAGCAGCTCCGGACAGCCGAACACTGAAGCTTTCTTT. It is translated as CASSSGQPNTEAFF.

The rearrangement uses TRBV5-5 and TRBJ1-6; D gene ambiguous. This CDR3 has 15 amino acids. Germline CDR1 is SGHKS and CDR2 is YYEKEE (reference sequence). Between the trimmed V and J ends, which lost 2 bases and 8 bases, there was a span of 14 bases. The CDR3 here is CASSFDPHGDSPLHF. The CDR3 DNA follows: TGTGCCAGCAGCTTCGACCCACACGGAGATTCACCCCTCCACTTT.

The chain carries TRBV7-2 and TRBJ1-4; the D is unclear. CDR3 length: 14 residues. Deletions cut 4 bases from V and 0 bases from J, with 6 bases between. The germline V gene has CDR1 SGHTA and CDR2 FQGNSA. The CDR3 here is CASSYTSTNEKLFF. The CDR3 nucleotides read TGTGCCAGCAGCTACACCTCAACTAATGAAAAACTGTTTTTT.

The chain combines TRBV2 with TRBJ2-1; TRBD2 matches at 8 bases. Germline values: CDR1 SNHLY, CDR2 FYNNEI. This CDR3 has 15 residues. Unmatched junction bases numbered 10, after V lost 4 bases and J lost 8 bases. CDR3 sequence: CASSAPGLVRDEQFF. CDR3 DNA: TGTGCCAGCAGTGCCCCGGGACTAGTAAGGGATGAGCAGTTCTTC.

The chain links TRBV27 to TRBJ1-2, with D hard to call. V lost 6 bases and J lost 4, with 12 bases in between. This CDR3 is built from 13 residues. Germline V gene sequence: CDR1 MNHEY, CDR2 SMNVEV (reference sequence). In DNA, the CDR3 is TGTGCCAGCAGCCCAGGCTTGGGCTATGGCTACACCTTC. This sequence encodes CASSPGLGYGYTF.

The chain carries TRBV18 and TRBJ2-5; tentatively, D is TRBD1 (6 bases). The CDR3 sequence is 15 residues long. The germline V gene has CDR1 KGHSH and CDR2 LQKENI. V lost 3 bases and J 1 base, leaving 12 bases between the germline ends. CDR3 DNA sequence: TGTGCCAGCTCACCCGAGACAGGTCCCCAAGAGACCCAGTACTTC. Its protein product is CASSPETGPQETQYF.

This chain links TRBV2 with TRBJ1-4; D is possibly TRBD1 (5 bases). The CDR3 length is 13 residues. V was clipped by 8 bases and J by 7 bases, with 14 bases between them. From germline, CDR1 is SNHLY and CDR2 FYNNEI. The CDR3 region is CASGGTTGEKLFF. For the CDR3, the DNA is TGTGCCAGCGGAGGGACGACGGGTGAAAAACTGTTTTTT.

The chain joins TRBV19 to TRBJ2-3; 15 bases are a match to TRBD2. Germline CDR1 and CDR2: LNHDA and SQIVND (reference sequence). V lost 10 bases and J lost 5; bases outside the gene matches: 19. There are 19 residues in the CDR3. The CDR3 region is CATLPFPGLAGGGEDTQYF. CDR3 in DNA: TGTGCCACTTTACCTTTCCCAGGACTAGCGGGAGGGGGAGAAGATACGCAGTATTTT.

The chain links TRBV24-1 to TRBJ2-3; possible D gene TRBD2, 5 bases. CDR1 and CDR2 (germline): KGHDR, SFDVKD. Trimming shortened V by 4 bases and J by 7 bases, and 14 bases separated the two germline ends. The CDR3 totals 14 residues. CDR3 nucleotide sequence: TGTGCCACCAGTGACCCCAATGGGGAGAATACGCAGTATTTT. This gives the protein CATSDPNGENTQYF.

Points on this clone: The identical CDR3 is also encoded by other nucleotide sequences in the sample. The chain couples TRBV5-1 to TRBJ2-7; TRBD2 is a possible D gene (6 bases). The CDR3 loop spans 14 amino acids. The V gene's germline CDR1 is SGHRS and CDR2 YFSETQ. Trimming left V 0 bases short and J 1 base short, with 8 bases between. CDR3 DNA sequence: TGCGCCAGCAGCTTGGGGGGGGATTCCTACGAGCAGTACTTC. It translates to CASSLGGDSYEQYF.

The chain is built from TRBV30 and TRBJ1-2; D is uncertain. Trimming removed 1 base at V and 8 bases at J, with 8 bases between. Germline CDR1 is GTSNPN and CDR2 is SVGIG (reference sequence). The CDR3 spans 11 residues. Written as DNA, the CDR3 is TGTGCCTGGAGTGAAACAGCCGGCTACACCTTC. As protein: CAWSETAGYTF.

The chain has TRBV24-1 and TRBJ2-6; D is uncertain. The CDR3 is made up of 17 amino acids. Germline V lookup: CDR1 KGHDR, CDR2 SFDVKD. V lost 4 bases to trimming and J lost 0 bases, with 12 bases between them. The DNA for the CDR3 is TGTGCCACCAGTGACCACCCTCGACTCTCTGGGGCCAACGTCCTGACTTTC. Residues: CATSDHPRLSGANVLTF.

This chain connects TRBV5-1 to TRBJ2-7; D not certain. V was clipped by 0 bases and J by 0 bases, with 10 bases between them. Germline CDR1 SGHRS, CDR2 YFSETQ. The CDR3 has 15 residues. The CDR3 DNA follows: TGCGCCAGCAGCTTGGACAGATCCTACTCCTACGAGCAGTACTTC. It specifies CASSLDRSYSYEQYF. The whole variable domain, filled in from reference TRBV5-1 and TRBJ2-7, reads KAGVTQTPRYLIKTRGQQVTLSCSPISGHRSVSWYQQTPGQGLQFLFEYFSETQRNKGNFPGRFSGRQFSNSRSEMNVSTLELGDSALYLCASSLDRSYSYEQYFGPGTRLTVT.

The count of this clone is one. The chain joins TRBV10-3 to TRBJ2-7; no clear D. V lost 8 bases and J 11 bases, leaving 10 bases between the germline ends. Per the germline V gene, CDR1 is ENHRY and CDR2 is SYGVKD. This CDR3 region has 9 residues. This CDR3 reads CAIDDTKYF. CDR3 DNA: TGTGCCATCGATGATACTAAGTACTTC.

V usage is TRBV19 and J usage is TRBJ2-3; tentative D call: TRBD1 (5 bases). Trimming shortened V by 11 bases and J by 1 base, and 16 bases separated the two germline ends. This CDR3 region has 14 residues. Germline assignment: CDR1 LNHDA and CDR2 SQIVND (reference sequence). The CDR3 spells CASRQGWGTDTQYF. CDR3 in DNA: TGTGCCTCCAGGCAGGGATGGGGCACAGATACGCAGTATTTT.

The chain combines TRBV25-1 with TRBJ1-2; tentatively, D is TRBD1 (5 bases). CDR1 and CDR2 (germline): MGHDK, SYGVNS. V gave up 3 bases and J gave up 8 bases, with 19 bases separating them. The CDR3 has 15 residues. This CDR3 reads CASSDDWGPTNGYTF. CDR3 in DNA: TGTGCCAGCAGTGATGATTGGGGCCCAACTAACGGCTACACCTTC.

The V call is TRBV5-4, the J call TRBJ1-1; 7 bases match TRBD1. V lost 0 bases to trimming and J lost 4 bases; unmatched junction nucleotides: 6. Germline V gives CDR1 SGHNT, CDR2 YYREEE (reference sequence). There are 15 residues in the CDR3. CDR3 protein: CASSLETGASTEAFF. The DNA of the CDR3 is TGTGCCAGCAGCTTGGAAACAGGGGCGTCCACTGAAGCTTTCTTT.

The rearrangement uses TRBV3-1 (or the pseudogene TRBV3-2) and TRBJ1-2; TRBD1 might be the D (6 bases). The germline gives CDR1 LGHDT, CDR2 YNNKEL (reference sequence). V dropped 4 bases and J dropped 4 bases, with 10 bases sitting between them. This CDR3 is built from 13 residues. CDR3 DNA sequence: TGTGCCAGCAGCCCACGGGACATCTATGGCTACACCTTC. Translated: CASSPRDIYGYTF.

The genes are TRBV7-9 and TRBJ1-1; no definite D call. The CDR3 covers 13 residues. Germline V CDR1 and CDR2: SEHNR, FQNEAQ (reference sequence). The V gene lost 5 bases and the J gene lost 1 base, with 8 bases spanning the gap. The CDR3 bases are TGTGCCAGCAGCCCCACAGCGAACACTGAAGCTTTCTTT. It yields the protein CASSPTANTEAFF.

The V gene is TRBV6-5, the J gene TRBJ1-4; D not certain. The germline V and J ends were trimmed by 0 bases and 2 bases, with 7 bases remaining between them. This CDR3 has 15 amino acids. Per the germline V gene, CDR1 is MNHEY and CDR2 is SVGAGI. CDR3 coding DNA: TGTGCCAGCAGTTACTCGATACGGACTAATGAAAAACTGTTTTTT. Translation gives CASSYSIRTNEKLFF.

The V call is TRBV19, the J call TRBJ2-2; 7 nucleotides line up with TRBD2. CDR1 is LNHDA and CDR2 is SQIVND in the germline V gene (reference sequence). V was clipped by 5 bases and J by 6 bases; unmatched bases: 12. This CDR3 spans 16 amino acids. The CDR3 DNA sequence: TGTGCCAGTAGTCTCCCGGGACTATCGTTGGCCGGGGAGCTGTTTTTT. It yields the protein CASSLPGLSLAGELFF. The full variable domain, in which reference TRBV19 and TRBJ2-2 provide the parts outside the CDR3, is DGGITQSPKYLFRKEGQNVTLSCEQNLNHDAMYWYRQDPGQGLRLIYYSQIVNDFQKGDIAEGYSVSREKKESFPLTVTSAQKNPTAFYLCASSLPGLSLAGELFFGEGSRLTVL.

The chain combines TRBV19 with TRBJ2-2; D remains unclear. This CDR3 spans 15 amino acids. Germline-derived CDR1 and CDR2 are LNHDA and SQIVND (reference sequence). V was shortened by 5 bases and J by 6 bases, with 16 bases between the two germline ends. CDR3 bases: TGTGCCAGTAGTGCTACCGGGTCCCTGGCCGGGGAGCTGTTTTTT. Translated: CASSATGSLAGELFF.

The rearrangement links TRBV19 to TRBJ1-4; 7 bases line up with TRBD1. J lost 0 bases, V lost 8 bases, and 15 bases had no gene match. The CDR3 consists of 18 residues. The germline gives CDR1 LNHDA, CDR2 SQIVND (reference sequence). Here the CDR3 reads CASRLSDRSLATNEKLFF. In nucleotides, the CDR3 is TGTGCCAGTCGTCTCTCGGACAGGAGCCTTGCAACTAATGAAAAACTGTTTTTT.

The rearrangement uses TRBV19 and TRBJ1-1, with a possible D match to TRBD1 (5 bases). Germline CDR1 reads LNHDA; CDR2 reads SQIVND (reference sequence). Trimming took off 3 bases at V and 12 bases at J, with 17 bases between the two ends. This CDR3 is built from 13 residues. This CDR3 is CASSIPRARATFF. CDR3 nucleotides: TGTGCCAGTAGTATCCCCAGGGCTAGGGCCACTTTCTTT.